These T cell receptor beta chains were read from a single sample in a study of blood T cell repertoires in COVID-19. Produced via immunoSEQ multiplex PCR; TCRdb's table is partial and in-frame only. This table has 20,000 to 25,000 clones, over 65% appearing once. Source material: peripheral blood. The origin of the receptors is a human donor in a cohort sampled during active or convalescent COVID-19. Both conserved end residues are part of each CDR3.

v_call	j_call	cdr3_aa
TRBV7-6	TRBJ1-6	CASSLWPDTNSPLHF
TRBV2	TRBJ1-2	CASSRSQGEEGYTF
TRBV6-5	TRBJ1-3	CASRTGWQGQNTIYF
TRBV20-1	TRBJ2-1	CSVYRNNEQFF
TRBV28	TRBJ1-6	CASSLVRGKSPLHF
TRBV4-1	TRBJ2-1	CASSRSVMAYEQFF
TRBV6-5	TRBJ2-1	CASKGQGAHEQFF
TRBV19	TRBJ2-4	CASNGKSGTRGGNIQYF
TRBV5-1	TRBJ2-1	CASSLARTSGGANEQFF
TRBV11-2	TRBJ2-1	CASNLLNEQFF
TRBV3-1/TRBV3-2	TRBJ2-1	CASSQDPNRASSYNEQFF
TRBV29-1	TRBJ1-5	CSARFGGSYSNQPQHF
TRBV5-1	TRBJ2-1	CASRINTGNNEQFF
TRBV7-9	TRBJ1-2	CASSLPAAGGITNYGYTF
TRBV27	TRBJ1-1	CASSLLVTGSEAFF
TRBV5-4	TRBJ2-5	CASSSGGRLAVQETQYF
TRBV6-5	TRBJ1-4	CASSSLFGRNEKLFF
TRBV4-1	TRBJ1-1	CASSQGRLGQHASTEAFF
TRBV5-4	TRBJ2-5	CASSATSGRQETQYF
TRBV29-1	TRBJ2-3	CSVGPSGDVTDTQYF
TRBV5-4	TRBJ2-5	CASSFSGGAQETQYF
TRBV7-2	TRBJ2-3	CASSPISAASGSRLGTQYF
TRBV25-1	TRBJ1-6	CASSEGDNNSPLHF
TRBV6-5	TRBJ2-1	CASSYLQSLSYNEQFF
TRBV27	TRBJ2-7	CASSLRAGGYEQYF
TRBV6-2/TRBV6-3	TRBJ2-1	CASSYLGRQNEQFF
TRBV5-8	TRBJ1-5	CASSFRDRDQPQHF
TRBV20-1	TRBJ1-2	CSASLPRTGVNYGYTF
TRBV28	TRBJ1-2	CASSGGQAVLYGYTF
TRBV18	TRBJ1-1	CASTLMGQAIMNTEAFF
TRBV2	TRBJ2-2	CASGGTFTGELFF
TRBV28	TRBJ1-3	CASSISYRGTGNTIYF
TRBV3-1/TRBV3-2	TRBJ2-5	CASSYMKETQYF
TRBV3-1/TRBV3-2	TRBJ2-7	CASSQDQLRGWPYEQYF
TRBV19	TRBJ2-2	CASSPTGGTGELFF
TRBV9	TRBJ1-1	CASSVSGRGTEAFF
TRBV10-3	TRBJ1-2	CATGTGVGYTF
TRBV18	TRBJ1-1	CASSGGPNTEAFF
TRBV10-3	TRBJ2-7	CAISESTGLDIGRYEQYF
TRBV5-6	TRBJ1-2	CASSLKGQGHGSYGYTF
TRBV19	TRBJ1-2	CAASTGKIRGYTF
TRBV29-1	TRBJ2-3	CSVGLLDTQYF
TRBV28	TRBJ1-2	CASSFFGQASNYGYTF
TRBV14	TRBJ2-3	CASSLRRVGDTQYF
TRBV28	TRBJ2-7	CASSAPEGGSYEQYF
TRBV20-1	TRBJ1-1	CSASTQGNTEAFF
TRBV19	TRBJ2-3	CASSSGRGGDTDTQYF
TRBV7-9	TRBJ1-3	CASRGERSSGNTIYF
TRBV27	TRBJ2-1	CASSLTGTGYTEQFF
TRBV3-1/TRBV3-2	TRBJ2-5	CASSHYKRVQETQYF
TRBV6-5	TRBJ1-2	CASNLRRGYGYTF
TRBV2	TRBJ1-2	CASSGQAGYGYTF
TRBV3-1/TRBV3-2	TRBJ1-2	CASSPNSNLGYTF
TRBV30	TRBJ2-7	CAWSVSGEQYF
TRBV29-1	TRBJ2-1	CSASGVSSYNEQFF